This T cell receptor (beta chain) derives from a study of blood T cells in healthy people across ages. Through a sample-barcoded 5' primer and a J-beta primer mix, a second PCR was run for roughly 7 to 12 cycles. Tagging of each cDNA molecule was performed by a template-switch adaptor with 12 random nucleotides. TCRdb called the 5' RACE reads again in MiXCR, with one record for every CDR3 protein. The sample contains about 640,000 distinct CDR3 sequences, around three fifths of which appear only once. In regard to this clonotype: No antigen is known for it.

The CDR3 contains 13 residues. The V gene's germline CDR1 is SGHTA and CDR2 FQGNSA. V lost 3 bases to trimming and J lost 3 bases, with 9 bases between them. Study-wide results and limits: Among long-lived donors, naive CD4+ cells were more numerous and diversity higher than in aged donors. The lack of PBMC sorting stopped any conclusive naive versus antigen-experienced comparison.

Donation came from healthy Caucasian individuals in Russia who were aged 6 to 90. Sequenced: blood. The origin of this receptor is a man aged 60-69 years in good health. The chain uses TRBV7-2 and TRBJ2-7; tentative D call: TRBD2 (5 bases). CDR3 DNA: TGTGCCAGCAGCTTCGTCCGGGACTACGAGCAGTACTTC. As protein: CASSFVRDYEQYF.